Each of the 13 T cell receptor beta chains below was sequenced from the same sample in a study of vaccination effects on CD4 cells after COVID-19. Before any sequencing was done, the ViraFEST assay used viral peptide pools to expand antigen-specific CD4+ T cells. Culture lasted roughly 9 days before CD4+ T cell isolation. Participants were vaccinated with two doses of either the BNT162b2 or mRNA-1273 vaccine. No antigen has been assigned to these receptors. Some clones are missing from TCRdb's copy, which holds only in-frame ones; the method was immunoSEQ multiplex PCR. The top ten clones hold around 8.4% of a sample with about 24,000 clones, more than 65% of them seen once. The sequenced sample was CD4+ T cells from PBMCs cultured with SARS-CoV-2 spike peptides, obtained after COVID-19 vaccination. The receptors come from a human donor who received a COVID-19 vaccine.

CDR3 sequence reads: CASSLPTEMNTEAFF. The CDR3 DNA is TGTGCCAGCAGCCTCCCGACAGAGATGAACACTGAAGCTTTCTTT. The chain combines TRBV5-4 with TRBJ1-1, with D tentatively TRBD1 (5 bases). V shed 4 bases and J shed 0 bases, with 13 bases lying between them. The CDR3 contains 15 residues. Germline lookup yields CDR1 SGHNT and CDR2 YYREEE (reference sequence).

J is TRBJ1-2 and V is TRBV10-3, with 7 bases aligning to TRBD1. CDR1 and CDR2 from the germline V gene are ENHRY and SYGVKD. The trim removed 0 bases at V and 3 bases at J, leaving 13 bases unmatched. The CDR3 has 18 amino acids. The CDR3 DNA sequence: TGTGCCATCAGTGAGTCGAAGAACAGGGGTAGGCTACACTATGGCTACACCTTC. Translating gives CAISESKNRGRLHYGYTF.

This clone was seen just once. The CDR3 reads CSVQRLAGDNEQFF. In DNA, the CDR3 is TGCAGCGTTCAACGTCTAGCGGGAGACAATGAGCAGTTCTTC. The gene calls are TRBV29-1 and TRBJ2-1, with 10 bases identical to TRBD2. Germline V gene lookup returns CDR1 SQVTM and CDR2 ANQGSEA. J gave up 5 bases and V 5 bases, and 6 bases lay outside the gene matches. CDR3 length equals 14 residues.

This clone has only one observation. The chain employs TRBV19 and TRBJ2-1; D gene unclear. The CDR3 runs 14 residues. Germline V lookup: CDR1 LNHDA, CDR2 SQIVND (reference sequence). V gave up 7 bases and J gave up 3 bases, with 13 bases separating them. Here the CDR3 DNA reads TGTGCCAGTATGGCGGACCTAGACTACAATGAGCAGTTCTTC. This codes for CASMADLDYNEQFF. The full variable domain, rest sourced from reference TRBV19 and TRBJ2-1, is DGGITQSPKYLFRKEGQNVTLSCEQNLNHDAMYWYRQDPGQGLRLIYYSQIVNDFQKGDIAEGYSVSREKKESFPLTVTSAQKNPTAFYLCASMADLDYNEQFFGPGTRLTVL.

In this sample, this clone turned up a few times. The rearrangement uses TRBV5-6 and TRBJ1-2, with 8 bases that match TRBD1. The CDR3 consists of 15 residues. Per germline, CDR1 SGHDT and CDR2 YYEEEE. V shed 2 bases and J 2 bases; nucleotides not matched to a gene: 5. CDR3 region: CASSLRTGPNYGYTF. CDR3 DNA sequence: TGTGCCAGCAGCTTACGGACAGGGCCAAACTATGGCTACACCTTC.

This clone appeared once. The J gene is TRBJ1-5, the V gene TRBV6-5; D gene uncertain. The germline V and J ends were trimmed by 5 bases and 7 bases, with 12 bases remaining between them. This CDR3 has 13 residues. Germline-derived CDR1 and CDR2 are MNHEY and SVGAGI. CDR3 residues: CASSTGEGQPQHF. The DNA of the CDR3 is TGTGCCAGCAGTACCGGTGAGGGACAGCCCCAGCATTTT.

The chain joins TRBV7-2 to TRBJ2-3; 10 bases match TRBD2. The J segment lost 5 bases and the V segment lost 2 bases, leaving 4 bases of the junction unmatched. The germline V gene encodes CDR1 SGHTA and CDR2 FQGNSA. There are 15 residues in the CDR3. DNA for the CDR3: TGTGCCAGCAGCTTACAAGCGGGAGGGGGAGATACGCAGTATTTT. It is translated as CASSLQAGGGDTQYF.

The rearrangement joins TRBV5-4 to TRBJ2-3; tentatively, D is TRBD2 (6 bases). V dropped 5 bases and J dropped 1 base, with 20 bases sitting between them. Germline assignment: CDR1 SGHNT and CDR2 YYREEE (reference sequence). The CDR3 extends over 17 amino acids. Here the CDR3 DNA reads TGTGCCAGCAGTCGGGCAACGGGACTGATGGGCACAGATACGCAGTATTTT. This gives the protein CASSRATGLMGTDTQYF.

The chain employs TRBV7-2 and TRBJ1-6, with D perhaps matching TRBD1 (6 bases). The CDR3 sequence is 15 residues long. Germline CDR1 reads SGHTA; CDR2 reads FQGNSA. Trimming cost V 5 bases and J 8 bases, with 16 bases left between them. For the CDR3, the DNA is TGTGCCAGCAGCGCCTTGGGGGCTGGGGATTCACCCCTCCACTTT. Protein: CASSALGAGDSPLHF.

The sample holds a few counts of this clone. V and J are TRBV7-2 and TRBJ1-2, with 8 bases fitting TRBD1. Germline trimming cut 5 bases from V and 6 bases from J; bases unmatched to any gene: 8. The germline V gene encodes CDR1 SGHTA and CDR2 FQGNSA. The CDR3 has 14 residues. CDR3 in amino acids: CASSPGDRFHGYTF. The CDR3 DNA reads TGTGCCAGCAGCCCCGGGGACAGGTTTCATGGCTACACCTTC.

This chain links TRBV7-9 with TRBJ2-7; perhaps TRBD1 as D (6 bases). The CDR3 consists of 13 residues. The V gene lost 5 bases and the J gene lost 6 bases, with 14 bases spanning the gap. The V gene's germline CDR1 is SEHNR and CDR2 FQNEAQ (reference sequence). The DNA for the CDR3 is TGTGCCAGCAGCCGCACACAGGGTCCCGAGCAGTACTTC. Its protein product is CASSRTQGPEQYF. Together with reference TRBV7-9 and TRBJ2-7, the CDR3 gives the full variable domain: DTGVSQNPRHKITKRGQNVTFRCDPISEHNRLYWYRQTLGQGPEFLTYFQNEAQLEKSRLLSDRFSAERPKGSFSTLEIQRTEQGDSAMYLCASSRTQGPEQYFGPGTRLTVT.

By proportion, this clone is medium-sized. This specimen includes other DNA sequences encoding the same CDR3. The rearrangement joins TRBV7-2 to TRBJ2-7, with TRBD2 identical over 8 bases. Germline V gene lookup returns CDR1 SGHTA and CDR2 FQGNSA. This CDR3 contains 16 residues. V lost 0 bases, J lost 0 bases, and 4 bases stayed unmatched. CDR3 sequence reads: CASSLALSGSSYEQYF. The CDR3 nucleotides read TGTGCCAGCAGCTTAGCGCTGAGCGGGAGCTCCTACGAGCAGTACTTC.

The chain employs TRBV18 and TRBJ2-7, with 11 bases fitting TRBD1. This CDR3 has 14 residues. With 6 bases clipped from V and 3 bases from J, the junction kept 4 bases outside the gene matches. Per germline, CDR1 KGHSH and CDR2 LQKENI. The DNA for the CDR3 is TGTGCCAGCTCGCCCGGGACAGGGGGCTACGAGCAGTACTTC. Protein product: CASSPGTGGYEQYF.